A selection of T cell receptor beta chains follows, all from one sample in a study of post-analysis software for immune sequencing data. MiXCR, applied by TCRdb to the PCR reads, yields one record per CDR3 protein. The table includes about 540,000 distinct CDR3 sequences, approximately 31% detected once. The sample consisted of blood. Receptor source: a girl aged 2-17 years with multiple sclerosis. CDR3s include the opening cysteine and the closing phenylalanine or tryptophan. The order of the fields is D gene, J gene, V gene, clone size, CDR3 length, CDR3 DNA, CDR3 protein. A D gene is named only where the DNA matches it firmly. Some rows have no size entry. The others give once, few or many, or a class for an expanded clone.

-,TRBJ1-2,TRBV20-1,-,13,TGCAGTGCTAGAGATCGAGAAGGGCAGGGCTACACCTTC,CSARDREGQGYTF
-,TRBJ1-5,TRBV5-1,-,16,TGCGCCAGCAGCCCCGGGACGGCATATAGCAATCAGCCCCAGCATTTT,CASSPGTAYSNQPQHF
TRBD2,TRBJ2-1,TRBV6-4,-,15,TGTGCCAGCAGTAGGGGGACTAGCGGTTACAATGAGCAGTTCTTC,CASSRGTSGYNEQFF
TRBD1,TRBJ2-6,TRBV6-1,-,17,TGTGCCAGCAGTGTTGGACAGGGCCTCTCTGGGGTCAACGTCCTGACTTTC,CASSVGQGLSGVNVLTF
-,TRBJ2-5,TRBV5-1,-,15,TGCGCCAGCAGCTTGGGTCGGAGAGACACAGTGACCCAGTACTTC,CASSLGRRDTVTQYF
-,TRBJ2-1,TRBV9,-,13,TGTGCCAGCAGCGTAGCCAGGTGGAATGAGCAGTTCTTC,CASSVARWNEQFF
-,TRBJ1-1,TRBV5-1,-,13,TGCGCCAGCAGCCAGGACGTGAACACTGAAGCTTTCTTT,CASSQDVNTEAFF
-,TRBJ1-1,TRBV16,-,15,TGTGCCAGCAGCGGGTTACTCCGGAGTGCCACTGAAGCTTTCTTT,CASSGLLRSATEAFF
-,TRBJ2-3,TRBV20-1,-,15,TGCAGTGCTAATGGGGGGCAGGGAATGCCAGATACGCAGTATTTT,CSANGGQGMPDTQYF
-,TRBJ1-4,TRBV5-6,few,13,TGTGCCAGCAGCCCCGAGAGGAGTGAAAAACTGTTTTTT,CASSPERSEKLFF
-,TRBJ1-5,TRBV27,few,13,TGTGCCAGCAGTCCGCGGGCCCAGTCCCCCCAGCATTTT,CASSPRAQSPQHF
TRBD2,TRBJ2-5,TRBV7-2,-,15,TGTGCCAGCAGTTATAGCGGGGCCTCTCGGGAGACCCAGTACTTC,CASSYSGASRETQYF
-,TRBJ2-7,TRBV7-2,few,15,TGTGCCAGCAGCTTAGGAGCCGGGACCTCCTACGAGCAGTACTTC,CASSLGAGTSYEQYF
-,TRBJ2-1,TRBV5-6,-,12,TGTGCCAGCAGCTATTGGCGTACTGAGCAGTTCTTC,CASSYWRTEQFF
-,TRBJ2-5,TRBV5-1,-,14,TGCGCCAGCAGCTCCGAGGTGGTCTCCTACGGGCAGTACTTC,CASSSEVVSYGQYF
-,TRBJ1-2,TRBV27,few,15,TGTGCCAGCAGTTTATCCTCCCAGCTTTACGGTGGCTACACCTTC,CASSLSSQLYGGYTF
-,TRBJ2-3,TRBV7-3,-,15,TGTGCCAGCAGCTCCTCCGGGACGCTCACAGATACGCAGTATTTT,CASSSSGTLTDTQYF
-,TRBJ1-1,TRBV19,few,14,TGTGCCAGTAGTCATCAGGTACTGAACACTGAAGCTTTCTTT,CASSHQVLNTEAFF
TRBD1,TRBJ2-1,TRBV12-3/TRBV12-4,-,15,TGTGCCAGCAGTTTCTGGACAGGGACCTACAATGAGCAGTTCTTC,CASSFWTGTYNEQFF
-,TRBJ2-6,TRBV7-6,few,16,TGTGCCAGCAGCTCCCGCGGCTCCTCTGGGGCCAACGTCCTGACTTTC,CASSSRGSSGANVLTF
TRBD1,TRBJ1-2,TRBV6-1,-,16,TGTGCCAGCAGTGTAGCAGGGGGTAGCGGTACCTATAGCTACACCTTC,CASSVAGGSGTYSYTF
TRBD2,TRBJ2-3,TRBV15,once,16,TGTGCCACCAGCAAGAGGGGCGGGGGGGCCCCAGATACGCAGTATTTT,CATSKRGGGAPDTQYF
-,TRBJ1-3,TRBV5-1,-,14,TGCACCAGCAGCTTGGAAATCTCTGGAAACACCATATATTTT,CTSSLEISGNTIYF
-,TRBJ2-5,TRBV14,-,16,TGTGCCAGCAGCCAGAGGGGACTCTTCCCGGGCGAGACCCAGTACTTC,CASSQRGLFPGETQYF
TRBD2,TRBJ2-1,TRBV2,-,14,TGTGCCAGTACTAGCGGGGGGGCCGTCAATGAGCAGTTCTTC,CASTSGGAVNEQFF
TRBD2,TRBJ2-3,TRBV7-8,-,17,TGTGCCAGCAGCTTACGGTGGGCGGGGGGGCGTGGAGATACGCAGTATTTT,CASSLRWAGGRGDTQYF
TRBD1,TRBJ2-5,TRBV12-3/TRBV12-4,-,16,TGTGCCAGCAGTGGACAGGGTAGGCTATCTCAAGAGACCCAGTACTTC,CASSGQGRLSQETQYF
TRBD1,TRBJ2-1,TRBV24-1,few,18,TGTGCCACCAGTGAGAACTCCGGGACAGGGGGCGATTACAATGAGCAGTTCTTC,CATSENSGTGGDYNEQFF
-,TRBJ2-5,TRBV3-1,few,14,TGTGCCAGCAGCCAAGATCCGGGAGAAGAGACCCAGTACTTC,CASSQDPGEETQYF
-,TRBJ2-7,TRBV29-1,few,19,TGCAGCGCCCCTGGCCGTATCATAGGGCTTCCTGGGGCCTCCTACGAGCAGTACTTC,CSAPGRIIGLPGASYEQYF
-,TRBJ2-4,TRBV6-1,few,13,TGTGCCAGCAGTGAAACACAGGCAAACATTCAGTACTTC,CASSETQANIQYF